The sequence of this T cell receptor beta chain was determined in a study of Ad26.COV2.S vaccination and SARS-CoV-2 variants. The wider study: Administration of Ad26.COV2.S was intramuscular, either once or twice 56 days apart.

Data came from immunoSEQ multiplex PCR; TCRdb stores just in-frame clones and leaves some out. The sample carries 330,000 or so clones, almost 90% recorded once. A word on this clone: Its antigen is still unknown.

The CDR3 length is 13 residues. V lost 6 bases to trimming and J lost 2 bases, with 11 bases between them. Germline V gene data show CDR1 as SGDLS and CDR2 as YYNGEE. The treatment: around 19 received Ad26.COV2.S at low or high dose, single or two shots; 5 received placebo; per-sample allocation not given. The samples date from day 63 after the first vaccine or placebo injection. Aged 18-55 years, donor was enrolled in Boston in the early 2020s. General observations from the study: Considerable breadth of spike-specific CD8+ and CD4+ T cell responses has reportedly been documented following vaccination. In TCR breadth and depth analyses, total T cell responses may have been underestimated.

The sequence was collected from a person between 18 and 60 years old who received the Ad26.COV2.S COVID-19 vaccine or a placebo. The sample consisted of peripheral blood, taken in a trial of Ad26.COV2.S vaccine versus placebo. The V call is TRBV9, the J call TRBJ1-2, with D hard to call. CDR3 region: CASTHSKNYGYTF. In nucleotides, the CDR3 is TGTGCCAGCACACATTCAAAGAACTATGGCTACACCTTC.